This TCR beta chain was recovered during a study of T cells in Graves' hyperthyroidism and ophthalmopathy. Study-level points and caveats: Median prediction lead before ophthalmopathy onset was 6.5 months with the model.

This clonotype occurred many times. Its antigen is not known. Amplified regions were TCR beta CDR3 sequences from RNA transcripts. TCR CDR3 underwent first-round RT-PCR with the HTBI primer set. TCRdb used MiXCR to reprocess the multiplex PCR reads, holding one entry per CDR3 protein. The sample holds roughly 510,000 distinct CDR3 sequences, less than 25% seen once. Source material: blood. This receptor was identified in a man between 18 and 35 years old with Graves' hyperthyroidism.

The CDR3 reads CASSLRGAGNTEAFF. The CDR3 DNA reads as TGTGCCAGCAGTTTGCGAGGGGCTGGGAACACTGAAGCTTTCTTT. V usage is TRBV12-3 or TRBV12-4 and J usage is TRBJ1-1; weak D call: TRBD1 (5 bases). V lost 3 bases to trimming and J lost 1 base, with 12 bases between them. This CDR3 has 15 residues.